A single sample is the source of the 17 T cell receptor beta chains below, sequenced in a study of blood T cells in healthy people across ages. Combining a sample-barcoded 5' primer with a J-beta primer mix, a second PCR ran for roughly 6 to 11 cycles. TCRdb analysed the 5' RACE reads with MiXCR anew, one entry per CDR3 protein. The table has about 1,500,000 distinct CDR3 sequences, approximately 30% seen once. The sequenced sample consisted of blood. Every receptor here comes from a woman aged 25 to 39 in good health.

This clonotype has only a few counts. Relative to the germline gene, one junction end is altered; a read error may explain this. The V and J genes are TRBV5-1 and TRBJ2-5; weak D call: TRBD1 (6 bases). In germline, CDR1 is SGHRS, CDR2 YFSETQ. This CDR3 spans 14 amino acids. The CDR3 loop is CTSSLQTAHREQYF. CDR3 DNA: TGCACCAGCAGCTTACAGACAGCCCACAGGGAGCAGTACTTC.

V gene TRBV12-3 or TRBV12-4 combines with J gene TRBJ2-1; TRBD2 matches at 8 bases. V shed 6 bases, J shed 6 bases, and the junction held 16 bases outside the gene matches. This CDR3 region has 17 residues. As DNA, the CDR3 is TGTGCCAGCAGGCAAGCGATGGGACGAGCGGGAGCCAATGAGCAGTTCTTC. Its translation is CASRQAMGRAGANEQFF.

As regards this clonotype: One junction end does not reproduce the germline sequence, and a read error may be involved. V and J are TRBV11-2 and TRBJ2-7; 8 positions agree with TRBD1. The end of the DNA aligns better with TRBJ2-5, so the J call may be wrong. In germline, CDR1 is SGHAT, CDR2 FQNNGV. The CDR3 consists of 14 residues. CDR3 in amino acids: CANSLIRGRETQYF. CDR3 DNA sequence: TGTGCCAACAGCTTAATCAGGGGGCGTGAGACCCAGTACTTC.

This clonotype was observed at least ten times. The chain uses TRBV27 and TRBJ2-7; the D call may be TRBD1 or TRBD2 (6 bases each). Germline CDR1 reads MNHEY; CDR2 reads SMNVEV (reference sequence). The V end was cut by 3 bases, the J end by 5 bases, with 14 bases between. The length of the CDR3 is 14 residues. The CDR3: CASSLGRGGHEQYF. The CDR3 region has the DNA TGTGCCAGCAGTTTGGGCAGGGGAGGCCACGAGCAGTACTTC.

This rearrangement joins TRBV7-9 to TRBJ1-1; D ambiguous. Germline CDR1 SEHNR, CDR2 FQNEAQ (reference sequence). The CDR3 is 15 amino acids. V lost 4 bases and J lost 4, with 16 bases in between. CDR3 bases: TGTGCCAGCAGCTCGGGAGCACAGCGGAGCACTGAAGCTTTCTTT. This gives the protein CASSSGAQRSTEAFF.

This chain connects TRBV2 to TRBJ1-5; D call uncertain. The CDR3 loop spans 14 amino acids. Trimming took 6 bases from V and 4 from J, leaving 13 bases between them. Germline V gives CDR1 SNHLY, CDR2 FYNNEI. CDR3 amino acids: CASRASSRNQPQHF. The CDR3 region has the DNA TGTGCCAGCAGGGCCTCATCACGGAATCAGCCCCAGCATTTT.

V gene TRBV3-1 combines with J gene TRBJ2-1, with D perhaps TRBD2 (6 bases). V was pared by 3 bases and J by 3 bases, with 21 bases between. Germline-derived CDR1 and CDR2 are LGHDT and YNNKEL (reference sequence). The CDR3 contains 18 residues. The CDR3 DNA is TGTGCCAGCAGCCAGCCCCCCGGGAGTCAGGAGGGCTACAATGAGCAGTTCTTC. Encoded protein: CASSQPPGSQEGYNEQFF.

This clonotype was recorded only once. CDR3 sequence reads: CASSQITSDTQYF. Here the CDR3 DNA reads TGTGCCAGCAGCCAAATCACGTCAGATACGCAGTATTTT. V usage is TRBV3-1 and J usage is TRBJ2-3; no firm D call. Germline V CDR1 and CDR2: LGHDT, YNNKEL (reference sequence). V was trimmed by 2 bases and J by 4 bases, leaving 7 bases between them. The CDR3 has 13 residues.

V gene TRBV12-3 or TRBV12-4 combines with J gene TRBJ2-3; weak D call: TRBD2 (6 bases). The CDR3 runs to 13 residues. V was pared by 3 bases and J by 6 bases, with 10 bases between. Here the CDR3 reads CASSFGSRDTQYF. DNA for the CDR3: TGTGCCAGCAGTTTCGGGAGTCGCGATACGCAGTATTTT.

The rearrangement links TRBV6-1 to TRBJ1-5; 9 nucleotides line up with TRBD1. This CDR3 region has 17 residues. Germline V lookup: CDR1 MNHNS, CDR2 SASEGT. Unmatched junction bases numbered 14, after V lost 7 bases and J lost 4 bases. In DNA form, the CDR3 reads TGTGCCAGCAAGCCGACAGGGGGAGCCTCACGGAATCAGCCCCAGCATTTT. Its translation: CASKPTGGASRNQPQHF.

The chain joins TRBV6-5 to TRBJ2-3; D is perhaps TRBD1 (7 bases). The germline CDR1 and CDR2 sequences are MNHEY and SVGAGI. There are 16 residues in the CDR3. The V gene lost 0 bases and the J gene lost 2 bases, with 12 bases spanning the gap. The chain's CDR3 is CASSYSQGGFTDTQYF. The CDR3 DNA sequence: TGTGCCAGCAGTTACTCTCAGGGGGGATTCACAGATACGCAGTATTTT.

The V gene is TRBV2, the J gene TRBJ1-5; no firm D call. The CDR3 has 15 residues. Trimming stripped 2 bases from V and 7 bases from J, with 15 bases between. In germline, CDR1 is SNHLY, CDR2 FYNNEI. This CDR3 reads CASSERVTEGQPQHF. As DNA, the CDR3 is TGTGCCAGCAGTGAAAGGGTCACCGAGGGCCAGCCCCAGCATTTT. Combining the CDR3 with reference TRBV2 and TRBJ1-5 gives the whole variable domain EPEVTQTPSHQVTQMGQEVILRCVPISNHLYFYWYRQILGQKVEFLVSFYNNEISEKSEIFDDQFSVERPDGSNFTLKIRSTKLEDSAMYFCASSERVTEGQPQHFGDGTRLSIL.

This clonotype was counted at least ten times. The chain carries TRBV6-5 and TRBJ2-7; a possible D gene is TRBD2 (6 bases). CDR3 length: 17 residues. The ends were cut back, 0 bases at V and 4 bases at J, with 19 bases in the middle. From germline, CDR1 is MNHEY and CDR2 SVGAGI. CDR3 nucleotides: TGTGCCAGCAGTTACTCGGCCGGGACTCTACTGCTTTACGAGCAGTACTTC. This gives the protein CASSYSAGTLLLYEQYF.

This clonotype was seen only a few times. This sequence joins TRBV6-6 and TRBJ2-1; D perhaps matches TRBD1 (6 bases). V was pared by 9 bases and J by 7 bases, with 13 bases between. Germline CDR1 and CDR2: MNHNY and SVGAGI (reference sequence). There are 12 residues in the CDR3. The CDR3 protein is CARGPRGNEQFF. CDR3 nucleotide sequence: TGTGCCAGGGGCCCCAGGGGAAATGAGCAGTTCTTC.

This clonotype occurred a few times. The chain recombines TRBV20-1 with TRBJ1-2; D is perhaps TRBD1 (5 bases). The germline V gene encodes CDR1 DFQATT and CDR2 SNEGSKA (reference sequence). With 1 base removed from V and 7 bases from J, the gap between germline ends came to 13 bases. The CDR3 sequence is 13 residues long. CDR3 protein: CSARGARTSGYTF. CDR3 coding DNA: TGCAGTGCTAGAGGTGCCCGGACAAGTGGCTACACCTTC.

The chain combines TRBV7-9 with TRBJ2-5, with 10 positions matching TRBD2. The CDR3 is 19 amino acids. CDR1 and CDR2 (germline): SEHNR, FQNEAQ (reference sequence). Losses at the gene ends were 0 bases for V and 0 bases for J; bases not matched to a gene: 10. This CDR3 reads CASSLARAAGGTYQETQYF. The CDR3 DNA is TGTGCCAGCAGCTTAGCGCGGGCAGCGGGAGGGACGTACCAAGAGACCCAGTACTTC.

The CDR3 here is CASSPRSYCNEQFF. CDR3 bases: TGCGCCAGCAGCCCTAGGTCTTACTGCAATGAGCAGTTCTTC. The chain recombines TRBV5-1 with TRBJ2-1; D is unclear. V shed 4 bases and J shed 6 bases, with 14 bases lying between them. Germline CDR1 is SGHRS and CDR2 is YFSETQ. The CDR3 has 14 residues.